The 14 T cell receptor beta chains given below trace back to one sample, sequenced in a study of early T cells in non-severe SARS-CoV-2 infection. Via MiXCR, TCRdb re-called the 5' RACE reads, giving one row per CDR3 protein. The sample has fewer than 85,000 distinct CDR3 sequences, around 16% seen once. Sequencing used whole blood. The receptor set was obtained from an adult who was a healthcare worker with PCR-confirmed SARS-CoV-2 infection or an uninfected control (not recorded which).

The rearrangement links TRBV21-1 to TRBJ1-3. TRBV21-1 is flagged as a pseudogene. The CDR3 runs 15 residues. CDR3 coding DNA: TGTGCCAGCAGCAAAAAGCTATTCTCTGGAAACACCATATATTTT. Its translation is CASSKKLFSGNTIYF.

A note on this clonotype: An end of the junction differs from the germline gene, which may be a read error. CDR3: CASSIVQGQETQNF. The CDR3 coding sequence is TGTGCCAGCAGCATAGTGCAGGGCCAGGAGACCCAGAACTTC. This chain links TRBV7-9 with TRBJ2-5; D perhaps matches TRBD1 (5 bases). Per the germline V gene, CDR1 is SEHNR and CDR2 is FQNEAQ (reference sequence). The CDR3 covers 14 residues.

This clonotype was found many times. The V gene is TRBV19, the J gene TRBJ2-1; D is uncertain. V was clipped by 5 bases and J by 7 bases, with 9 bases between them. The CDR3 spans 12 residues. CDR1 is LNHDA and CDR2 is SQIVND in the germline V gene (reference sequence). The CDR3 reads CASSQFWNEQFF. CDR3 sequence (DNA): TGTGCCAGTAGTCAATTTTGGAATGAGCAGTTCTTC.

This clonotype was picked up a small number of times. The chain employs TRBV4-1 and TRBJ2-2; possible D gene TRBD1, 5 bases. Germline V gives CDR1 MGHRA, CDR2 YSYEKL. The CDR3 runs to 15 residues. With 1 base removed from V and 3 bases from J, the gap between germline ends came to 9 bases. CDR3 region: CASSQAPGYTGELFF. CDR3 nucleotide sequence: TGCGCCAGCAGCCAAGCCCCAGGGTACACCGGGGAGCTGTTTTTT.

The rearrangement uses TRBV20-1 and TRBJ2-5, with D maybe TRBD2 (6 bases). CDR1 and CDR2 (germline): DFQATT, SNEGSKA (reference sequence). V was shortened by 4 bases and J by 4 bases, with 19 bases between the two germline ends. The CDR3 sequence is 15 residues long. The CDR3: CSAKLAAVVGETQYF. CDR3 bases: TGCAGTGCTAAACTAGCCGCGGTGGTAGGAGAGACCCAGTACTTC.

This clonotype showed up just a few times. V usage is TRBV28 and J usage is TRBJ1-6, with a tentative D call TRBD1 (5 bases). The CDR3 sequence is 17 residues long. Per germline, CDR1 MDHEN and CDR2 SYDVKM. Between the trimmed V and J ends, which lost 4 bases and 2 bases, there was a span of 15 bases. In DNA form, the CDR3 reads TGTGCCAGCAGTTACAGGCCCATTCTCACCTATAATTCACCCCTCCACTTT. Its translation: CASSYRPILTYNSPLHF.

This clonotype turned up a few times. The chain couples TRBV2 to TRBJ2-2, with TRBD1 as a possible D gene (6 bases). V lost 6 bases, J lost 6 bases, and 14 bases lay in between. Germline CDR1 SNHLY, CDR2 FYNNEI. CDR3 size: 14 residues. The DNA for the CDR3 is TGTGCCAGCAGGTTTGAACAGGGAGCCGGGGAGCTGTTTTTT. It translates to CASRFEQGAGELFF.

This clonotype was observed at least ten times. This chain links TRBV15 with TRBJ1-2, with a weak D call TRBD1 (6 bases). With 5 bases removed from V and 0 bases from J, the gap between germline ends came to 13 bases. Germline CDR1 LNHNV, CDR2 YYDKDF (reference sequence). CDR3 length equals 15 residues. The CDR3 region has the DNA TGTGCCACCAGCGGACACAGGGAAGCTAACTATGGCTACACCTTC. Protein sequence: CATSGHREANYGYTF.

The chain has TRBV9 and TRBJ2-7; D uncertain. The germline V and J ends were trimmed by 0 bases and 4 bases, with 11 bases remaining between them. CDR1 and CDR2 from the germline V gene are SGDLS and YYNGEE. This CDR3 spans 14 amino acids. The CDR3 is CASSVGTERYEQYF. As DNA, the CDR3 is TGTGCCAGCAGCGTAGGAACAGAGAGATACGAGCAGTACTTC.

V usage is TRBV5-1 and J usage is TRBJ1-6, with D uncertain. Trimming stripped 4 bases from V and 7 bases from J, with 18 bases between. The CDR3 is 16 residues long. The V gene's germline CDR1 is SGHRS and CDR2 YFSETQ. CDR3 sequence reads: CASSLNWRHNNSPLHF. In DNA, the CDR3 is TGCGCCAGCAGCCTGAACTGGCGGCATAACAATTCACCCCTCCACTTT.

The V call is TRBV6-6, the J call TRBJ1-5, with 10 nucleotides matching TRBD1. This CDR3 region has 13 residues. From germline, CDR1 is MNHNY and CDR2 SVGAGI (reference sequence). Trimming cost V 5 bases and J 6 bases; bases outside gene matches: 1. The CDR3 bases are TGTGCCAGCAGTCGGGACAGGGGTCAGCCCCAGCATTTT. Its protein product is CASSRDRGQPQHF.

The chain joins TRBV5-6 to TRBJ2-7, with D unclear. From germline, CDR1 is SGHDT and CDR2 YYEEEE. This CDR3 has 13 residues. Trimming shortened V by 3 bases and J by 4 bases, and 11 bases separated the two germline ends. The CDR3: CASSWNTRYEQYF. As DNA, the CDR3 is TGTGCCAGCAGCTGGAATACGCGGTACGAGCAGTACTTC.

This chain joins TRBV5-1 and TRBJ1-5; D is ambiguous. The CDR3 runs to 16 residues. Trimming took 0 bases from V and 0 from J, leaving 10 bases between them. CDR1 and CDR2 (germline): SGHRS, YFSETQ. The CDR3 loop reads CASSLGPDYSNQPQHF. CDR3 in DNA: TGCGCCAGCAGCTTGGGGCCCGATTATAGCAATCAGCCCCAGCATTTT. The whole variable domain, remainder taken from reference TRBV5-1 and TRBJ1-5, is KAGVTQTPRYLIKTRGQQVTLSCSPISGHRSVSWYQQTPGQGLQFLFEYFSETQRNKGNFPGRFSGRQFSNSRSEMNVSTLELGDSALYLCASSLGPDYSNQPQHFGDGTRLSIL.

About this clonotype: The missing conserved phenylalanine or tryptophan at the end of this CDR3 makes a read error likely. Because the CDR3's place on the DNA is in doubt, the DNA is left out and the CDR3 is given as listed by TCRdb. Here the CDR3 reads CASSSRRT. The chain has TRBV6-1 and TRBJ1-2. The CDR3 is 8 amino acids long, termini counted. Germline CDR1 is MNHNS and CDR2 is SASEGT.